This entry describes one T cell receptor beta chain. The target antigen is unknown. The source of the sample is a study of blood T cells in healthy people across ages. General study results and limits: TCR beta diversity, measured per million T cells, fell in a roughly linear way with age. Across samples, TCR beta diversity tracked strongly with naive T cell percentage.

Each donor's blood draw was roughly 10 milliliters of peripheral blood. A minimum of 5 micrograms of total RNA was extracted per sample. V lost 8 bases and J 0 bases, leaving 8 bases between the germline ends. The CDR3 loop spans 14 amino acids. Germline CDR1 is MNHNY and CDR2 is SVGAGI (reference sequence). The use of a sample-barcoded 5' primer and a J-beta primer mix characterized a second PCR of about 7 to 12 cycles. TCRdb passed the 5' RACE reads through MiXCR, listing each CDR3 protein once. The data contain hundreds of thousands of distinct CDR3 sequences, about 42% of them singletons. The sample comprised blood. The clonotype originates from a man aged 55 to 70 in good health. The chain employs TRBV6-6 and TRBJ1-6; D unresolved. CDR3 region: CASATTSYNSPLHF. The CDR3 region has the DNA TGTGCCAGCGCCACTACCTCCTATAATTCACCCCTCCACTTT.